One sample yielded the 21 T cell receptor beta chains listed below, sequenced in a study of shared clonotypes between healthy human individuals. Clones were sequenced by immunoSEQ multiplex PCR, and TCRdb holds only the in-frame ones, with some missing. The table shows fewer than 3 million clones, with about nine tenths occurring only once. Sequenced material: naive CD4+ T cells from PBMCs. Subset: CD45RA+ positively selected. The receptors come from a young man in good health. Some clones in this sample may be carry-over from other donors' samples.

The chain uses TRBV28 and TRBJ2-7, with 7 bases lining up with TRBD2. CDR1 is MDHEN and CDR2 is SYDVKM in the germline V gene. The junction had 7 bases not matched to a gene; V was cut back by 5 bases and J by 3 bases. CDR3 length: 14 amino acids. The CDR3 DNA follows: TGTGCCAGCAGTCCAGCGGGAACCTTCTACGAGCAGTACTTC. As protein: CASSPAGTFYEQYF.

This clone was picked up one time. The chain has TRBV25-1 and TRBJ1-1; 10 bases fit TRBD1. The junction had 11 bases not matched to a gene; V was cut back by 3 bases and J by 4 bases. In germline, CDR1 is MGHDK, CDR2 SYGVNS. The CDR3 has 17 amino acids. The CDR3, as DNA: TGTGCCAGCAGTGATTCCTCAACCGGGACAGGGGTCACTGAAGCTTTCTTT. Residues: CASSDSSTGTGVTEAFF.

The chain couples TRBV5-6 to TRBJ2-2; possibly TRBD1 or TRBD2 for D (5 bases each). The CDR3 extends over 16 amino acids. V lost 0 bases, J lost 7 bases, and 16 bases lay in between. The V gene's germline CDR1 is SGHDT and CDR2 YYEEEE. The CDR3 coding sequence is TGTGCCAGCAGCTTGGGTTGGCAGGGTCGGGACGGGGAGCTGTTTTTT. This encodes CASSLGWQGRDGELFF. The full variable domain, rest sourced from reference TRBV5-6 and TRBJ2-2, is DAGVTQSPTHLIKTRGQQVTLRCSPKSGHDTVSWYQQALGQGPQFIFQYYEEEERQRGNFPDRFSGHQFPNYSSELNVNALLLGDSALYLCASSLGWQGRDGELFFGEGSRLTVL.

This chain joins TRBV7-9 and TRBJ1-1; perhaps TRBD1 as D (6 bases). The CDR3 has 12 amino acids. V lost 2 bases to trimming and J lost 11 bases, with 12 bases between them. Germline V lookup: CDR1 SEHNR, CDR2 FQNEAQ (reference sequence). This CDR3 is CASSLLGASAFF. The CDR3 DNA follows: TGTGCCAGCAGCTTATTGGGGGCCTCGGCTTTCTTT. The complete variable domain, with remaining parts taken from reference TRBV7-9 and TRBJ1-1, reads DTGVSQNPRHKITKRGQNVTFRCDPISEHNRLYWYRQTLGQGPEFLTYFQNEAQLEKSRLLSDRFSAERPKGSFSTLEIQRTEQGDSAMYLCASSLLGASAFFGQGTRLTVV.

This CDR3 reads CASSLWGPGNTIYF. The CDR3 nucleotides read TGTGCCAGCAGCTTATGGGGGCCTGGAAACACCATATATTTT. The chain links TRBV7-2 to TRBJ1-3; perhaps TRBD1 as D (6 bases). Germline loops: CDR1 SGHTA, CDR2 FQGNSA. V lost 2 bases and J lost 2, with 7 bases in between. The CDR3 is 14 amino acids.

V and J are TRBV2 and TRBJ2-1; 7 positions agree with TRBD2. After removal of 6 bases from V and 2 bases from J, the junction contained 4 bases not matched to a gene. Germline V gives CDR1 SNHLY, CDR2 FYNNEI. CDR3 size: 14 residues. CDR3 DNA sequence: TGTGCCAGCAGGCCAGGACTAGCCTACAATGAGCAGTTCTTC. Translation gives CASRPGLAYNEQFF.

The V and J genes are TRBV7-2 and TRBJ2-2, with TRBD1 matching 7 bases. V dropped 5 bases and J dropped 3; count of bases not matched to a gene: 3. CDR3 size: 14 residues. Per germline, CDR1 SGHTA and CDR2 FQGNSA. In DNA form, the CDR3 reads TGTGCCAGCAGCCTGACAGGGTACACCGGGGAGCTGTTTTTT. Its translation is CASSLTGYTGELFF.

V and J are TRBV15 and TRBJ2-3; 13 bases fit TRBD2. CDR1 is LNHNV, CDR2 YYDKDF, per germline (reference sequence). J was trimmed by 2 bases and V by 7 bases; bases with no gene match: 3. The CDR3 has 15 residues. As DNA, the CDR3 is TGTGCCACCACCGGGACTAGCGGGATCACAGATACGCAGTATTTT. Translated, it gives CATTGTSGITDTQYF.

The V and J genes are TRBV18 and TRBJ1-5, with TRBD1 matching 7 bases. The length of the CDR3 is 17 residues. V lost 2 bases and J lost 3; bases outside the gene matches: 10. Germline assignment: CDR1 KGHSH and CDR2 LQKENI. CDR3 DNA sequence: TGTGCCAGCTCACCAACGACAGGGTTGGACCACAATCAGCCCCAGCATTTT. This gives the protein CASSPTTGLDHNQPQHF.

The V gene is TRBV5-1, the J gene TRBJ1-2, with TRBD1 matching over 7 bases. Germline V gives CDR1 SGHRS, CDR2 YFSETQ. The CDR3 length is 12 residues. Trimming removed 1 base from V and 7 bases from J; junction bases left unmatched: 1. CDR3 DNA: TGCGCCAGCAGCTTGACAGGGGCTGGCTACACCTTC. Translating it yields CASSLTGAGYTF. Using reference TRBV5-1 and TRBJ1-2 for the parts outside the CDR3, the full variable domain is KAGVTQTPRYLIKTRGQQVTLSCSPISGHRSVSWYQQTPGQGLQFLFEYFSETQRNKGNFPGRFSGRQFSNSRSEMNVSTLELGDSALYLCASSLTGAGYTFGSGTRLTVV.

This clone was found once. The chain uses TRBV5-1 and TRBJ2-1; 7 bases map to TRBD2. CDR1 and CDR2 from the germline V gene are SGHRS and YFSETQ. The CDR3 totals 16 residues. J gave up 0 bases and V 0 bases, and 3 bases lay outside the gene matches. CDR3 sequence: CASSLGAGNSYNEQFF. CDR3 bases: TGCGCCAGCAGCTTGGGAGCGGGAAACTCCTACAATGAGCAGTTCTTC. The whole variable domain, remainder taken from reference TRBV5-1 and TRBJ2-1, is KAGVTQTPRYLIKTRGQQVTLSCSPISGHRSVSWYQQTPGQGLQFLFEYFSETQRNKGNFPGRFSGRQFSNSRSEMNVSTLELGDSALYLCASSLGAGNSYNEQFFGPGTRLTVL.

This rearrangement joins TRBV30 to TRBJ1-2; TRBD1 is a possible D gene (5 bases). The CDR3 extends over 12 amino acids. The germline V gene encodes CDR1 GTSNPN and CDR2 SVGIG (reference sequence). V was pared by 5 bases and J by 2 bases, with 9 bases between. CDR3 bases: TGTGCCTGGGGAGGGGACAACTATGGCTACACCTTC. This translates into CAWGGDNYGYTF. The full variable domain, with the rest looked up from reference TRBV30 and TRBJ1-2, is SQTIHQWPATLVQPVGSPLSLECTVEGTSNPNLYWYRQAAGRGLQLLFYSVGIGQISSEVPQNLSASRPQDRQFILSSKKLLLSDSGFYLCAWGGDNYGYTFGSGTRLTVV.

The V call is TRBV27, the J call TRBJ1-1; D ambiguous. The CDR3 is made up of 14 amino acids. CDR1 is MNHEY and CDR2 is SMNVEV in the germline V gene (reference sequence). V was shortened by 1 base and J by 1 base, with 7 bases between the two germline ends. Written as DNA, the CDR3 is TGTGCCAGCAGTTTATATGCGGGGAACACTGAAGCTTTCTTT. This codes for CASSLYAGNTEAFF.

The chain is built from TRBV30 and TRBJ2-3; TRBD2 agrees at 11 bases. V trimming: 5 bases; J trimming: 7 bases; junction bases outside the gene matches: 14. The CDR3 runs to 16 residues. Germline loops: CDR1 GTSNPN, CDR2 SVGIG (reference sequence). The CDR3 DNA reads TGTGCCTGGGGGATAGGGACTAGCGGTAGGAGGAATACGCAGTATTTT. Translating gives CAWGIGTSGRRNTQYF. The full variable domain, in which reference TRBV30 and TRBJ2-3 provide the parts outside the CDR3, is SQTIHQWPATLVQPVGSPLSLECTVEGTSNPNLYWYRQAAGRGLQLLFYSVGIGQISSEVPQNLSASRPQDRQFILSSKKLLLSDSGFYLCAWGIGTSGRRNTQYFGPGTRLTVL.

The chain recombines TRBV25-1 with TRBJ1-1; D is unresolved. V gave up 6 bases and J gave up 1 base, with 9 bases separating them. The germline V gene encodes CDR1 MGHDK and CDR2 SYGVNS. The CDR3 length is 13 residues. CDR3 residues: CASSPNWNTEAFF. The DNA of the CDR3 is TGTGCCAGCAGCCCTAATTGGAACACTGAAGCTTTCTTT.

This chain uses TRBV18 with TRBJ1-1; tentatively, D is TRBD1 (5 bases). The V and J ends lost 3 bases and 1 base respectively, with 12 bases between them. The V gene's germline CDR1 is KGHSH and CDR2 LQKENI. This CDR3 has 15 residues. CDR3 nucleotides: TGTGCCAGCTCACCCAGGGCGGGGGAGAACACTGAAGCTTTCTTT. Its protein product is CASSPRAGENTEAFF.

The chain employs TRBV4-3 and TRBJ2-3; 7 nucleotides agree with TRBD2. J gave up 1 base and V 4 bases, and 11 bases lay outside the gene matches. CDR3 length equals 17 residues. Germline V CDR1 and CDR2: LGHNA, YSLEER. The CDR3 here is CASSRKGLGRGTDTQYF. CDR3 DNA: TGCGCCAGCAGCCGAAAAGGTCTGGGGAGGGGCACAGATACGCAGTATTTT.

V usage is TRBV11-2 and J usage is TRBJ2-1; 9 bases are shared with TRBD2. With 7 bases clipped from V and 4 bases from J, the junction kept 11 bases outside the gene matches. The CDR3 loop spans 16 amino acids. Looked up from germline, CDR1 is SGHAT and CDR2 is FQNNGV. The CDR3 DNA reads as TGTGCCAGCACCCCCTGGGGGACTAGCACTTACAATGAGCAGTTCTTC. Translation: CASTPWGTSTYNEQFF.

This clone has only one observation. The chain is built from TRBV2 and TRBJ2-7; 10 bases align to TRBD2. J gave up 5 bases and V 3 bases, and 16 bases lay outside the gene matches. This CDR3 is built from 18 residues. CDR1 is SNHLY, CDR2 FYNNEI, per germline. The CDR3 DNA follows: TGTGCCAGCAGTGATTTCGGGCCAGCGGGAGGGTATCGGAACGAGCAGTACTTC. It encodes CASSDFGPAGGYRNEQYF.

The chain links TRBV9 to TRBJ1-5, with D maybe TRBD1 (5 bases). V lost 7 bases to trimming and J lost 4 bases, with 15 bases between them. The CDR3 extends over 14 amino acids. Germline V gives CDR1 SGDLS, CDR2 YYNGEE. CDR3 coding DNA: TGTGCCAGCTCCCCCGGGGCTGGGAATCAGCCCCAGCATTTT. Its translation: CASSPGAGNQPQHF.

This chain joins TRBV4-3 and TRBJ2-3, with a possible D match to TRBD1 (5 bases). Germline lookup yields CDR1 LGHNA and CDR2 YSLEER. The length of the CDR3 is 17 residues. Trimming pared 2 bases from V and 5 bases from J, leaving 20 bases between. The CDR3 nucleotides are TGCGCCAGCAGCCAACCACCCTCTTGGGGCCTGGGAGATACGCAGTATTTT. This translates into CASSQPPSWGLGDTQYF.